What follows are 30 T cell receptor beta chains derived from one specimen sequenced in a study of cytomegalovirus exposure and HLA in healthy donors. 60 Vbeta and 13 Jbeta primers were used in PCR. The assay was immunoSEQ multiplex PCR, and TCRdb's table has in-frame clones only and misses some. This sample contains tens of thousands of clones. Sequences were obtained from PBMCs. The source is a woman in her 30s in good health and CMV-seropositive.

V and J are TRBV12-5 and TRBJ2-2; D gene ambiguous. Germline CDR1 is LGHNT and CDR2 is FRNRAP. Deletions cut 4 bases from V and 7 bases from J, with 10 bases between. This CDR3 region has 13 residues. This CDR3 is CASGSNSLGELFF. Written as DNA, the CDR3 is TGTGCTAGTGGTTCCAACTCCCTCGGGGAGCTGTTTTTT. Together with reference TRBV12-5 and TRBJ2-2, the CDR3 gives the full variable domain: DARVTQTPRHKVTEMGQEVTMRCQPILGHNTVFWYRQTMMQGLELLAYFRNRAPLDDSGMPKDRFSAEMPDATLATLKIQPSEPRDSAVYFCASGSNSLGELFFGEGSRLTVL.

The chain carries TRBV28 and TRBJ2-2, with TRBD2 identical over 14 bases. The CDR3 runs to 20 residues. V shed 6 bases and J 0 bases; nucleotides not matched to a gene: 12. Germline CDR1 reads MDHEN; CDR2 reads SYDVKM. This chain's CDR3 is CASRPLPGLAGDTNTGELFF. In DNA, the CDR3 is TGTGCCAGCAGACCACTCCCGGGACTAGCGGGGGACACGAACACCGGGGAGCTGTTTTTT.

The chain is built from TRBV7-8 and TRBJ2-1; 8 nucleotides align to TRBD1. This CDR3 is 15 amino acids long. Trimming cost V 2 bases and J 8 bases; bases outside gene matches: 8. Germline-derived CDR1 and CDR2 are SGHVS and FQNEAQ. In DNA form, the CDR3 reads TGTGCCAGCAGCTTAAGGACAGGGAGTATCTATGAGCAGTTCTTC. Its protein is CASSLRTGSIYEQFF. Complete variable domain (other parts from reference TRBV7-8 and TRBJ2-1): GAGVSQSPRYKVAKRGQDVALRCDPISGHVSLFWYQQALGQGPEFLTYFQNEAQLDKSGLPSDRFFAERPEGSVSTLKIQRTQQEDSAVYLCASSLRTGSIYEQFFGPGTRLTVL.

The chain uses TRBV4-2 and TRBJ2-3; D gene unclear. The CDR3 runs to 14 residues. Germline values: CDR1 LGHNA, CDR2 YNFKEQ. Trimming took 0 bases from V and 4 from J, leaving 8 bases between them. CDR3 nucleotide sequence: TGTGCCAGCAGCCAAGATCCCTATGCAGATACGCAGTATTTT. Translated: CASSQDPYADTQYF.

This sequence joins TRBV19 and TRBJ2-7; 9 positions match TRBD1. The V gene end was trimmed by 5 bases and the J gene end by 6 bases; junction bases not matched to a gene: 11. Germline CDR1 LNHDA, CDR2 SQIVND (reference sequence). CDR3 length: 15 amino acids. As DNA, the CDR3 is TGTGCCAGTAGTGCCCAACCCGGGACAGGGATCGAGCAGTACTTC. Translation gives CASSAQPGTGIEQYF.

The gene calls are TRBV5-1 and TRBJ1-3; unclear D gene. Trimming left V 0 bases short and J 3 bases short, with 10 bases between. The CDR3 is 15 residues long. Germline V lookup: CDR1 SGHRS, CDR2 YFSETQ. The CDR3 here is CASSLGRHDGNTIYF. DNA of the CDR3: TGCGCCAGCAGCTTGGGTCGACACGATGGAAACACCATATATTTT.

The J gene is TRBJ1-2, the V gene TRBV29-1; 12 nucleotides align to TRBD1. With V trimmed by 6 bases and J by 7 bases, 9 bases remained unmatched. Germline CDR1 and CDR2: SQVTM and ANQGSEA. This CDR3 has 14 amino acids. For the CDR3, the DNA is TGCAGCGTCGACGAGGGACAGGGGGCAGGTGGCTACACCTTC. This sequence encodes CSVDEGQGAGGYTF.

The J gene is TRBJ1-1, the V gene TRBV11-3; no clear D gene. The germline V and J ends were trimmed by 3 bases and 0 bases, with 8 bases remaining between them. This CDR3 comprises 14 residues. The germline V gene has CDR1 SGHNT and CDR2 YENEEA. Written as DNA, the CDR3 is TGTGCCAGCAGCTTGACAACAATGAACACTGAAGCTTTCTTT. Encoded protein: CASSLTTMNTEAFF.

This chain uses TRBV5-5 with TRBJ1-1, with TRBD1 matching over 10 bases. V trimming: 0 bases; J trimming: 1 base; junction bases outside the gene matches: 6. The CDR3 loop spans 17 amino acids. Germline lookup yields CDR1 SGHKS and CDR2 YYEKEE (reference sequence). CDR3 DNA sequence: TGTGCCAGCAGCTTGGAACCGGGACAGGGGAGGAACACTGAAGCTTTCTTT. It yields the protein CASSLEPGQGRNTEAFF.

The rearrangement links TRBV6-5 to TRBJ2-7; weak D call: TRBD1 (6 bases). Trimming removed 7 bases at V and 4 bases at J, with 8 bases between. The CDR3 extends over 11 amino acids. The germline V gene has CDR1 MNHEY and CDR2 SVGAGI. The CDR3 nucleotides read TGTGCCAGCATCCAGGGGTACGAGCAGTACTTC. Amino acid sequence: CASIQGYEQYF.

The V call is TRBV5-6, the J call TRBJ2-5; no reliable D call. This CDR3 is 11 amino acids long. V was cut by 2 bases and J by 5 bases, with 4 bases left in between. Germline CDR1 SGHDT, CDR2 YYEEEE. The CDR3 reads CASSFRETQYF. CDR3 in DNA: TGTGCCAGCAGCTTCAGGGAGACCCAGTACTTC.

This chain uses TRBV14 with TRBJ2-7, with D tentatively TRBD1 (6 bases). Trimming removed 4 bases at V and 3 bases at J, with 13 bases between. CDR1 and CDR2 from the germline V gene are SGHDN and FVKESK. CDR3 size: 14 residues. The CDR3, as DNA: TGTGCCAGCAGCCCTTTGGGACACGACTACGAGCAGTACTTC. Its protein product is CASSPLGHDYEQYF. Based on the CDR3 plus reference TRBV14 and TRBJ2-7, the full variable domain is EAGVTQFPSHSVIEKGQTVTLRCDPISGHDNLYWYRRVMGKEIKFLLHFVKESKQDESGMPNNRFLAERTGGTYSTLKVQPAELEDSGVYFCASSPLGHDYEQYFGPGTRLTVT.

The rearrangement joins TRBV6-5 to TRBJ2-7, with TRBD2 identical over 11 bases. The CDR3 loop spans 14 amino acids. The V segment lost 5 bases and the J segment 5 bases; nucleotides outside the gene matches: 5. CDR1 is MNHEY and CDR2 is SVGAGI in the germline V gene. The DNA for the CDR3 is TGTGCCAGCAGTCGTAGCGGGGGGGTGAACGAGCAGTACTTC. Its protein is CASSRSGGVNEQYF.

J is TRBJ2-1 and V is TRBV6-5; no clear D. Germline V gives CDR1 MNHEY, CDR2 SVGAGI. The CDR3 is made up of 11 amino acids. The V end was cut by 5 bases, the J end by 5 bases, with 4 bases between. CDR3 loop: CASSLDNEQFF. In DNA, the CDR3 is TGTGCCAGCAGTCTTGACAATGAGCAGTTCTTC.

The chain is built from TRBV27 and TRBJ1-3; D gene uncertain. V lost 0 bases and J 1 base, leaving 7 bases between the germline ends. From germline, CDR1 is MNHEY and CDR2 SMNVEV (reference sequence). CDR3 size: 15 residues. The chain's CDR3 is CASSLSAGSGNTIYF. CDR3 DNA sequence: TGTGCCAGCAGTTTATCAGCGGGTTCTGGAAACACCATATATTTT.

The CDR3 DNA is TGTGCCAGCAGCCCGGGACAGGGTCCGTACGAGCAGTACTTC. It yields the protein CASSPGQGPYEQYF. J is TRBJ2-7 and V is TRBV7-6; 9 bases line up with TRBD1. With 5 bases clipped from V and 4 bases from J, the junction kept 6 bases outside the gene matches. Germline-derived CDR1 and CDR2 are SGHVS and FNYEAQ. The CDR3 has 14 amino acids.

This chain joins TRBV27 and TRBJ1-6; TRBD1 matches at 10 bases. J gave up 8 bases and V 6 bases, and 7 bases lay outside the gene matches. Germline values: CDR1 MNHEY, CDR2 SMNVEV (reference sequence). The CDR3 runs 15 residues. CDR3 nucleotide sequence: TGTGCCAGCAGCGAGAGACAGGGGGCAGATTCACCCCTCCACTTT. It codes for CASSERQGADSPLHF.

V gene TRBV5-1 combines with J gene TRBJ1-1; D is ambiguous. Trimming left V 4 bases short and J 1 base short, with 11 bases between. Per the germline V gene, CDR1 is SGHRS and CDR2 is YFSETQ. This CDR3 has 14 residues. For the CDR3, the DNA is TGCGCCAGCAGCGTTGGAGGACCGAACACTGAAGCTTTCTTT. Amino acids: CASSVGGPNTEAFF.

The chain employs TRBV28 and TRBJ2-7; 11 bases map to TRBD2. This CDR3 comprises 15 residues. Per the germline V gene, CDR1 is MDHEN and CDR2 is SYDVKM. V shed 5 bases and J 6 bases; nucleotides not matched to a gene: 9. CDR3: CASSGLAGGYPEQYF. CDR3 bases: TGTGCCAGCAGTGGCCTAGCGGGGGGTTATCCCGAGCAGTACTTC.

The chain has TRBV9 and TRBJ1-4; D might be TRBD1 (6 bases). Deletions cut 3 bases from V and 2 bases from J, with 14 bases between. Germline assignment: CDR1 SGDLS and CDR2 YYNGEE. The CDR3 spans 16 residues. The CDR3 loop is CASSEGGIGTNEKLFF. In nucleotides, the CDR3 is TGTGCCAGCAGCGAGGGGGGGATCGGGACTAATGAAAAACTGTTTTTT. Full variable domain (outside the CDR3, taken from reference TRBV9 and TRBJ1-4): DSGVTQTPKHLITATGQRVTLRCSPRSGDLSVYWYQQSLDQGLQFLIQYYNGEERAKGNILERFSAQQFPDLHSELNLSSLELGDSALYFCASSEGGIGTNEKLFFGSGTQLSVL.

The CDR3 loop reads CASSAMSHHTEAFF. CDR3 nucleotide sequence: TGTGCCAGCAGTGCCATGAGTCACCACACTGAAGCTTTCTTT. The chain employs TRBV6-5 and TRBJ1-1; no clear D. The germline V gene has CDR1 MNHEY and CDR2 SVGAGI. The length of the CDR3 is 14 residues. V was cut by 5 bases and J by 3 bases, with 13 bases left in between.

The chain combines TRBV5-1 with TRBJ1-2; 7 nucleotides match TRBD1. V lost 0 bases to trimming and J lost 7 bases; unmatched junction nucleotides: 6. The CDR3 spans 14 residues. CDR1 SGHRS and CDR2 YFSETQ come from the germline V gene. This chain's CDR3 is CASSLDRTGAGYTF. DNA of the CDR3: TGCGCCAGCAGCTTGGACCGAACAGGGGCTGGCTACACCTTC.

The chain recombines TRBV5-6 with TRBJ2-1; D ambiguous. Looked up from germline, CDR1 is SGHDT and CDR2 is YYEEEE. Deletions cut 0 bases from V and 0 bases from J, with 7 bases between. This CDR3 is built from 15 residues. The CDR3 DNA reads as TGTGCCAGCAGCTTGGCGGGTAGCTCCTACAATGAGCAGTTCTTC. Its protein product is CASSLAGSSYNEQFF.

The rearrangement joins TRBV6-5 to TRBJ1-2, with D tentatively TRBD1 (6 bases). CDR3 length: 15 residues. Germline loops: CDR1 MNHEY, CDR2 SVGAGI. Trimming left V 5 bases short and J 0 bases short, with 13 bases between. The CDR3 region is CASSAGGTANYGYTF. The DNA of the CDR3 is TGTGCCAGCAGTGCTGGGGGCACTGCTAACTATGGCTACACCTTC.

The V and J genes are TRBV18 and TRBJ1-2, with TRBD1 matching over 7 bases. The CDR3 contains 16 residues. The germline V gene has CDR1 KGHSH and CDR2 LQKENI. V lost 1 base and J lost 0; bases outside the gene matches: 5. CDR3 protein: CASSPQPGQTNYGYTF. DNA of the CDR3: TGTGCCAGCTCACCACAGCCGGGACAGACTAACTATGGCTACACCTTC.

The chain links TRBV6-1 to TRBJ1-5, with D perhaps matching TRBD1 (5 bases). Germline CDR1 reads MNHNS; CDR2 reads SASEGT. There are 14 residues in the CDR3. V lost 3 bases and J lost 3, with 9 bases in between. This CDR3 is CASSEGLPNQPQHF. For the CDR3, the DNA is TGTGCCAGCAGTGAGGGACTTCCCAATCAGCCCCAGCATTTT.

The chain has TRBV4-1 and TRBJ2-1; 10 nucleotides align to TRBD2. The V gene end was trimmed by 4 bases and the J gene end by 4 bases; junction bases not matched to a gene: 10. Germline values: CDR1 MGHRA, CDR2 YSYEKL. The CDR3 has 17 amino acids. CDR3 residues: CASSLLIAGGQYNEQFF. The DNA of the CDR3 is TGCGCCAGCAGCCTCCTAATAGCGGGAGGTCAATACAATGAGCAGTTCTTC.

CDR3: CASSHFWEGVYNEQFF. DNA for the CDR3: TGTGCCAGCAGCCATTTTTGGGAGGGGGTCTACAATGAGCAGTTCTTC. The rearrangement links TRBV11-2 to TRBJ2-1, with a tentative D call TRBD2 (7 bases). The CDR3 has 16 residues. Trimming took off 5 bases at V and 3 bases at J, with 17 bases between the two ends. From germline, CDR1 is SGHAT and CDR2 FQNNGV.

J is TRBJ2-7 and V is TRBV27, with 8 nucleotides matching TRBD2. J gave up 2 bases and V 6 bases, and 12 bases lay outside the gene matches. From germline, CDR1 is MNHEY and CDR2 SMNVEV (reference sequence). The CDR3 has 16 residues. The CDR3 coding sequence is TGTGCCAGCAGCCGATCTTGGGCGGGGGGCGCCTACGAGCAGTACTTC. This translates into CASSRSWAGGAYEQYF.

V usage is TRBV9 and J usage is TRBJ1-2; 7 nucleotides line up with TRBD1. The germline gives CDR1 SGDLS, CDR2 YYNGEE. The trim removed 3 bases at V and 8 bases at J, leaving 7 bases unmatched. CDR3 length: 13 residues. The CDR3 DNA reads TGTGCCAGCAGCGAGACAGGGATCGGAGGCTACACCTTC. Translating it yields CASSETGIGGYTF.